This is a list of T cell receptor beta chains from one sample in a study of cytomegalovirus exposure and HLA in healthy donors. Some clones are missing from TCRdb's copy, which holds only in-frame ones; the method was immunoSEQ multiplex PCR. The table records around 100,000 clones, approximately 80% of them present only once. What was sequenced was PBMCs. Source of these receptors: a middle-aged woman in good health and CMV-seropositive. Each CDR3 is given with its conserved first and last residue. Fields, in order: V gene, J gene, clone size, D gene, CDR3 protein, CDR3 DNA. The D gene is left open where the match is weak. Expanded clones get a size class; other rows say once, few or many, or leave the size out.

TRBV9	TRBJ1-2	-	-	CASSVGMGGYGYTF	TGTGCCAGCAGCGTGGGGATGGGGGGCTATGGCTACACCTTC
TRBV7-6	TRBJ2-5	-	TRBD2	CASSLGSSGGTLIETQYF	TGTGCCAGCAGCTTAGGGTCTTCGGGGGGGACGTTGATTGAGACCCAGTACTTC
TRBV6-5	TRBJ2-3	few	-	CASRARSPDTQYF	TGTGCCAGCAGGGCAAGGAGCCCAGATACGCAGTATTTT
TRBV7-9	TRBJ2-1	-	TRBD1	CASSTPSHRGPLSYNEQFF	TGTGCCAGCAGCACCCCATCGCACAGGGGACCTCTTTCCTACAATGAGCAGTTCTTC
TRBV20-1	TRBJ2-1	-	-	CSASSDNEQFF	TGCAGTGCCTCCTCGGACAATGAGCAGTTCTTC
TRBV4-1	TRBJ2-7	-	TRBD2	CASSQDLGLAGVNEQYF	TGCGCCAGCAGCCAAGATCTTGGACTAGCGGGAGTTAACGAGCAGTACTTC
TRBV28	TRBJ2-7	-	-	CASTLRASVLYEQYF	TGTGCCAGCACTCTACGGGCTAGCGTTCTCTACGAGCAGTACTTC
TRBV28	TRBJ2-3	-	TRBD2	CASSSRLAATDTQYF	TGTGCCAGCAGTTCCAGACTAGCGGCCACAGATACGCAGTATTTT
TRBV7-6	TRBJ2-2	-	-	CASSPRLVTGELFF	TGTGCCAGCAGCCCGCGACTAGTTACCGGGGAGCTGTTTTTT
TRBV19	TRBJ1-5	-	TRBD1	CASSIRDRVVIQPQHF	TGTGCCAGTAGTATCCGGGACAGGGTAGTAATTCAGCCCCAGCATTTT
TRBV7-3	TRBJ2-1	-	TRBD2	CASSILAGDNEQFF	TGTGCCAGCAGCATACTAGCGGGCGACAATGAGCAGTTCTTC
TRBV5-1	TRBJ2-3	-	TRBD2	CASSAPTSGSAGTQYF	TGCGCCAGCAGCGCCCCGACTAGCGGGAGCGCAGGTACGCAGTATTTT
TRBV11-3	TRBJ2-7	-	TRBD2	CASSLDGGSITYEQYF	TGTGCCAGCAGCTTAGATGGCGGGAGCATAACCTACGAGCAGTACTTC
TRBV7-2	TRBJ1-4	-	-	CASSLVENEKLFF	TGTGCCAGCAGCTTAGTGGAGAATGAAAAACTGTTTTTT
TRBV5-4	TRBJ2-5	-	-	CASSLGTLQETQYF	TGTGCCAGCAGCTTGGGGACTCTACAAGAGACCCAGTACTTC
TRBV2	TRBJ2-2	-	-	CASSEWAISNTGELFF	TGTGCCAGCAGTGAGTGGGCCATAAGTAACACCGGGGAGCTGTTTTTT
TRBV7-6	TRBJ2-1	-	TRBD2	CASSFGLAGEEDNEQFF	TGTGCCAGCAGCTTTGGGCTAGCGGGAGAGGAGGACAATGAGCAGTTCTTC
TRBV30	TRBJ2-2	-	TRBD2	CAWSRLAGGGGGELFF	TGTGCCTGGAGTAGACTAGCGGGAGGGGGTGGCGGGGAGCTGTTTTTT
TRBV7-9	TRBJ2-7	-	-	CASSLGSGFDYEQYF	TGTGCCAGCAGCTTAGGGTCAGGGTTTGATTACGAGCAGTACTTC
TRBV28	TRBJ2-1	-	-	CASSLSGRGYNEQFF	TGTGCCAGCAGTTTATCGGGCAGGGGCTACAATGAGCAGTTCTTC
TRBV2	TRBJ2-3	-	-	CASTLLGTDTQYF	TGTGCCAGCACTCTGTTAGGCACAGATACGCAGTATTTT
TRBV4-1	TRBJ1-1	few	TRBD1	CASSQGRGLTEAFF	TGCGCCAGCAGCCAAGGCAGGGGGCTGACTGAAGCTTTCTTT
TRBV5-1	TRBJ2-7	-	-	CASSLPGSGGEQYF	TGCGCCAGCAGCCTACCGGGGTCCGGTGGCGAGCAGTACTTC
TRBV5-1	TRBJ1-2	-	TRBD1	CASSPHQQGAGGYTF	TGCGCCAGCAGCCCGCATCAACAGGGGGCAGGCGGCTACACCTTC
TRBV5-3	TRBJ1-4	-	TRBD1	CARSGILDRVKEKLFF	TGTGCCAGAAGCGGAATACTGGACAGGGTCAAGGAAAAACTGTTTTTT
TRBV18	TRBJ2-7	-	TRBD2	CASSPRGTSGKEQYF	TGTGCCAGCTCACCAAGGGGGACTAGCGGGAAAGAGCAGTACTTC
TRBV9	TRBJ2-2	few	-	CASSSWGDSKYTGELFF	TGTGCCAGCAGCTCTTGGGGGGACAGCAAATACACCGGGGAGCTGTTTTTT
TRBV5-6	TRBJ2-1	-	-	CASSLLASYNEQFF	TGTGCCAGCAGCTTATTGGCATCCTACAATGAGCAGTTCTTC